This TCR beta chain was profiled in a study of cytomegalovirus exposure and HLA in healthy donors. Primers included in the PCR were 60 Vbeta and 13 Jbeta primers. Original handling: Later work found 80 million to 85 million unique TCR beta chains, with approximately 12 million shared. Clones were read by immunoSEQ multiplex PCR, and TCRdb kept only the in-frame ones, dropping some. The V and J calls and clone size were taken over from that table, and D and trimming were inferred from the DNA. Altogether about 120,000 clones are present, around four fifths being singletons, with the ten largest covering under 13%. V lost 0 bases to trimming and J lost 5 bases, with 16 bases between them. The CDR3 totals 17 residues. Looked up from germline, CDR1 is SEHNR and CDR2 is FQNEAQ (reference sequence).

The chain is built from TRBV7-9 and TRBJ2-2; perhaps TRBD2 as D (5 bases). This sequence originates from a man aged 30-40 years in good health and CMV-seropositive. The sequenced sample consisted of PBMCs. The CDR3 sequence: CASSLAGDVGRTGELFF. For the CDR3, the DNA is TGTGCCAGCAGCTTAGCCGGCGACGTGGGGAGAACCGGGGAGCTGTTTTTT.